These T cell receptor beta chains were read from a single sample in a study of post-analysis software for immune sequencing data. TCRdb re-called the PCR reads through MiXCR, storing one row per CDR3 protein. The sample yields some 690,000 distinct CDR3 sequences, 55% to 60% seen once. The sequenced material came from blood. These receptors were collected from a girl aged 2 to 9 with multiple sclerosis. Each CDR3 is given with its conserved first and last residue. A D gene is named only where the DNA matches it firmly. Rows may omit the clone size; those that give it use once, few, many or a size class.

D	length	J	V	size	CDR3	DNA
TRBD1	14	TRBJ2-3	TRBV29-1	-	CSARGGQNTDTQYF	TGCAGCGCGCGAGGGGGACAGAACACAGATACGCAGTATTTT
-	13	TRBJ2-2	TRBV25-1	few	CASSEGPSGELFF	TGTGCCAGCAGTGAAGGCCCCTCCGGGGAGCTGTTTTTT
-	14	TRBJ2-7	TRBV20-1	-	CSASVQAVSYEQYF	TGCAGTGCTAGCGTTCAGGCGGTTAGCTACGAGCAGTACTTC
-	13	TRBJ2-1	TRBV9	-	CASSVEGNNEQFF	TGTGCCAGCAGCGTAGAGGGAAACAATGAGCAGTTCTTC
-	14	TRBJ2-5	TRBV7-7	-	CANSLRVAEETQYF	TGTGCCAACAGCTTAAGGGTCGCCGAAGAGACCCAGTACTTC
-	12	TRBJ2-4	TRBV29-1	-	CSAKNNKNIQYF	TGCAGCGCAAAGAACAATAAAAACATTCAGTACTTC
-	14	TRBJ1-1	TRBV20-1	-	CSAGSDTLNTEAFF	TGCAGTGCTGGATCAGATACACTGAACACTGAAGCTTTCTTT
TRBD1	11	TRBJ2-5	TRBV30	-	CAWRGQGDQYF	TGTGCCTGGAGGGGACAGGGAGACCAGTACTTC
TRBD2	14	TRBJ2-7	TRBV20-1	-	CSAVAGQNPYEQYF	TGCAGTGCCGTAGCGGGACAAAATCCCTACGAGCAGTACTTC
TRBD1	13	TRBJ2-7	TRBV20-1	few	CSATQGTAYEQYF	TGCAGTGCTACTCAGGGGACAGCCTACGAGCAGTACTTC
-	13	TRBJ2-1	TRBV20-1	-	CSAPTLVDNEQFF	TGCAGTGCTCCTACCTTAGTTGACAATGAGCAGTTCTTC
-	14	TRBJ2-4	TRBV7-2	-	CASSFAGAKNIQYF	TGTGCCAGCAGCTTCGCGGGAGCCAAAAACATTCAGTACTTC
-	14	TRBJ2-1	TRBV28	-	CASSFDNVRNEQFF	TGTGCCAGCAGTTTCGACAACGTTCGGAATGAGCAGTTCTTC
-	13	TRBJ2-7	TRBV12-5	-	CASVSTVSYEQYF	TGTGCTAGTGTCTCGACAGTCTCCTACGAGCAGTACTTC
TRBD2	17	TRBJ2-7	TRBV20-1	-	CSATNARTSGSNNEQYF	TGCAGTGCTACAAACGCCCGTACTAGCGGGAGCAACAACGAGCAGTACTTC
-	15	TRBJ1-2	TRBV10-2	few	CASSESEPGSYGYTF	TGCGCCAGCAGTGAGTCCGAGCCAGGGTCGTATGGCTACACCTTC
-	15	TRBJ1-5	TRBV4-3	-	CANSQDDSRNQPQHF	TGCGCCAACAGCCAAGATGACAGCCGCAATCAGCCCCAGCATTTT
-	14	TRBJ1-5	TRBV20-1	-	CSAREGNSNQPQHF	TGCAGTGCTAGAGAGGGGAATAGCAATCAGCCCCAGCATTTT
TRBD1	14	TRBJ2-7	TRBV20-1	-	CSARGATGGYEQYF	TGCAGTGCTAGAGGGGCGACAGGGGGATACGAGCAGTACTTC
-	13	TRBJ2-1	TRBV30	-	CAWSDDFYNEQFF	TGTGCCTGGAGCGATGACTTCTACAATGAGCAGTTCTTC
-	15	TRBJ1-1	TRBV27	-	CASSWGIGGNTEAFF	TGTGCCAGCAGTTGGGGTATCGGGGGGAACACTGAAGCTTTCTTT
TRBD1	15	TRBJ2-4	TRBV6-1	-	CASSEMTGTKNIQYF	TGTGCCAGCAGTGAAATGACAGGGACCAAAAACATTCAGTACTTC
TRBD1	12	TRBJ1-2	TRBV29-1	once	CSVGSTDRGLTF	TGCAGCGTTGGGAGTACGGACAGGGGCCTCACCTTC
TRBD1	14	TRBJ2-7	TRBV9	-	CASSFRDRGYEQYF	TGTGCCAGCAGCTTCCGGGACAGGGGCTACGAGCAGTACTTC
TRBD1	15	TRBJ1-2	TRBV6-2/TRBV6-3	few	CASSYRQGSNYGYTF	TGTGCCAGCAGTTACCGACAGGGGTCGAACTATGGCTACACCTTC
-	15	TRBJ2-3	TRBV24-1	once	CATSDPGPRGDTQYF	TGTGCCACCAGTGATCCGGGGCCCCGGGGAGATACGCAGTATTTT
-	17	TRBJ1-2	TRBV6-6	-	CASSYVSSRGPSYGYTF	TGTGCCAGCAGTTACGTCTCGTCCCGGGGGCCCTCCTATGGCTACACCTTC
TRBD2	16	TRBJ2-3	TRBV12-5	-	CASGTTGLVMQDTQYF	TGTGCTAGTGGAACCACTGGACTAGTTATGCAAGATACGCAGTATTTT
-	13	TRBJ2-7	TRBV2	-	CASYRTAAYEQYF	TGTGCCAGCTACAGAACTGCCGCCTACGAGCAGTACTTC
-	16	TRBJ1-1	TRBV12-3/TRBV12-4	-	CASSLVQRTMNTEAFF	TGTGCCAGCAGTTTAGTACAAAGAACCATGAACACTGAAGCTTTCTTT
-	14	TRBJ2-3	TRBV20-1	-	CSAGYMTSTDTQYF	TGCAGTGCTGGGTATATGACTAGCACAGATACGCAGTATTTT
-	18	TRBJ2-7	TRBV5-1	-	CASSLDSTRRDKTYEQYF	TGCGCCAGCAGCTTGGACTCGACGCGACGGGACAAAACCTACGAGCAGTACTTC
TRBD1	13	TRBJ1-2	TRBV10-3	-	CAISGTGGAGYTF	TGTGCCATCAGTGGGACAGGGGGGGCTGGCTACACCTTC
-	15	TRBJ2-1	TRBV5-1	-	CASSFELRGKNEQFF	TGCGCCAGCAGCTTTGAGCTTCGGGGGAAGAATGAGCAGTTCTTC
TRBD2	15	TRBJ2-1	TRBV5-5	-	CASSLVVGGSHEQFF	TGTGCCAGCAGCTTGGTAGTGGGAGGGTCTCATGAGCAGTTCTTC
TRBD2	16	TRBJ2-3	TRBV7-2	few	CASSLVLAGGGDTQYF	TGTGCCAGCAGCTTAGTGCTAGCGGGGGGTGGGGATACGCAGTATTTT
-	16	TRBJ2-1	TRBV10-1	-	CASSESGQGSLSEQFF	TGCGCCAGCAGTGAGTCGGGGCAGGGATCATTAAGTGAGCAGTTCTTC
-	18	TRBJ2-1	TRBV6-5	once	CASSYSMPLGARYNEQFF	TGTGCCAGCAGTTACTCGATGCCGTTGGGGGCGCGCTACAATGAGCAGTTCTTC
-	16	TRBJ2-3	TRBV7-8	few	CASSSRAIRFTDTQYF	TGTGCCAGCAGCTCCCGGGCGATTAGATTCACAGATACGCAGTATTTT
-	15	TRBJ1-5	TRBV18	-	CASSQETGFSQPQHF	TGTGCCAGCTCCCAAGAAACAGGGTTCAGCCAGCCCCAGCATTTT
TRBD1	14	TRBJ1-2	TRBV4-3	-	CASSQGAGGFGYTF	TGCGCCAGCAGCCAAGGGGCAGGGGGCTTTGGCTACACCTTC
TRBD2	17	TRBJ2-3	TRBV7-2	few	CASSPSGRAPGVDTQYF	TGTGCCAGCAGCCCTAGCGGGAGGGCCCCTGGAGTAGATACGCAGTATTTT
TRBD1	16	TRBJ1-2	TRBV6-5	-	CASRPPAAGGAYGYTF	TGTGCCAGCAGGCCACCGGCCGCAGGGGGGGCCTATGGCTACACCTTC